This T cell receptor beta chain comes out of a study of blood T cell repertoires in COVID-19. Study information: Material from acute and convalescent COVID-19 was sourced from the United States, Italy and Spain. T cells, B-cell-depleted T cells, or PBMCs provided the cDNA or gDNA that served as material.

As handled by the study authors: Reference gene primer amplification gave nucleated cell count estimates. Generated by immunoSEQ multiplex PCR, the TCRdb table keeps only in-frame clones and is missing some. The V and J calls and clone size come from that table; D and trimming were worked out from the DNA. The table records more than 150,000 clones, 80% to 85% of them present only once. The CDR3 sequence is 14 residues long. The germline CDR1 and CDR2 sequences are MDHEN and SYDVKM. The V segment lost 6 bases and the J segment 1 base; nucleotides outside the gene matches: 5. The receptor comes from a woman aged 55 to 70 with acute or convalescent COVID-19. The sequenced sample was peripheral blood. The rearrangement joins TRBV28 to TRBJ2-5; 7 bases match TRBD2. The CDR3 DNA reads TGTGCCAGCAGCCTTAGCGGGCTCCAAGAGACCCAGTACTTC. Protein: CASSLSGLQETQYF.